This TCR beta chain was found in a study of OX40 agonist ivuxolimab in advanced cancers. Germline loops: CDR1 SGHRS, CDR2 YFSETQ. The CDR3 is made up of 16 amino acids. The trim removed 4 bases at V and 3 bases at J, leaving 3 bases unmatched. General study results and limits: Both blood CD4+ and CD8+ T cells showed clonal growth by week 6 at 0.1 to 3.0 mg/kg.

Points on this clone: The antigen is undetermined.

The repertoire was sequenced with immunoSEQ multiplex PCR; TCRdb's copy has only in-frame clones and lacks some. The sample gives about 40,000 clones, 85% to 90% of which show up once; around 2.4% is in the top ten. The chain uses TRBV5-1 and TRBJ2-6, with 11 nucleotides matching TRBD1. This receptor was obtained from an adult with an advanced solid tumor such as melanoma, head and neck, liver or kidney cancer. The specimen was CD4+ or CD8+ T cells sorted from blood, collected in a trial of the OX40 agonist ivuxolimab. The CDR3 spells CASSGQGAHGANVLTF. DNA for the CDR3: TGCGCCAGCAGCGGACAGGGGGCGCATGGGGCCAACGTCCTGACTTTC.